The T cell receptor beta chain described here comes from a study of Graves' ophthalmopathy and Graves' hyperthyroidism (dated by TCRdb to 2016 to 2019). For the wider study: Peripheral blood was collected at initial diagnosis, before any treatment. The 95 to 100 discovery patients were divided at random into training and test sets in a 7:3 ratio. The study used TCR beta repertoire signatures to distinguish Graves' ophthalmopathy from Graves' hyperthyroidism and to predict progression to ophthalmopathy. In roughly 6 hyperthyroidism patients, T-cell repertoires of thyroid tissue and blood were compared. For independent validation, a separate cohort was made up of fewer than 20 hyperthyroidism patients plus 17 patients who later progressed from hyperthyroidism to ophthalmopathy. In total, some 130 blood samples were TCR-sequenced: around 42 ophthalmopathy, about 75 hyperthyroidism and approximately 17 hyperthyroidism-to-ophthalmopathy patients. Following sampling, methimazole starting at 30 mg daily was administered to hyperthyroidism patients, and high-dose intravenous methylprednisolone was administered to ophthalmopathy patients. To explore V-J signatures that distinguish ophthalmopathy from hyperthyroidism, a discovery set of about a hundred patients was enrolled, made up of around 40 with ophthalmopathy and fewer than 60 with stable hyperthyroidism.

For repertoire sequencing, the TCR beta CDR3 regions were amplified from RNA transcripts. HTBI primers and the Qiagen OneStep RT-PCR kit were used in a first-round RT-PCR, which was followed by a second-round multiplex PCR, size selection and purification. Libraries were sequenced paired-end with 100 bp reads on an Illumina HiSeq2000. As for the authors' bioinformatics: SOAPnuke was used for read processing, and reads with adapters, uncalled bases, a mean Phred below 15, or no exact constant-primer or identifier match were discarded. COPE v1.2.5 was used to merge high-quality paired reads. Unique nucleotide sequences were defined as clonotypes and aligned to IMGT TRB V, D and J references using MiTCR v1.1. The analysis was limited to V-J combinations with a frequency above 0.0001, which together covered 99% to 99.2% of the repertoires. A TCR clonal expansion and chaos score per V-J combination was defined as the ratio of F50 clonal expansion to chaos observed in the TCRdist matrix. Welch's t-statistics and random forest were used to reduce the features to approximately 13 V-J combinations, which were then used as input to a naive Bayes classifier. The Morisita-Horn index was used to measure how similar the thyroid and blood repertoires were. TCRdb reworked the public reads: Q25 trimming with fastp, MiXCR clone assembly, productive beta chains retained. Each CDR3 protein appears once, grouped with its most common genes and DNA. The V and J calls and clone size are TCRdb's, not the authors'. The sample table lists a few hundred thousand distinct CDR3 sequences, 15% to 20% of them with a count of one. Jointly, the top ten make up around 1.5% of the sample.

The CDR3 numbers 14 residues from cysteine through phenylalanine. This entry keeps only the CDR3 DNA: 42 bases, framed from base 1. The junction shows trimming of 1 base on V and 4 bases on J, plus 10 bases between the germline ends. CDR1 and CDR2, looked up from the germline V gene, are MNHNS and SASEGT. Turning to this clonotype: Its cognate antigen has yet to be identified. No much larger clone exists at a distance of one base, and base qualities are not known.

Ophthalmopathy patients had moderately to severely active disease, Clinical Activity Score of at least 3, NOSPECS grade of at least 4, and disease duration under 3 months. Patients with other autoimmune diseases, uncontrolled infections, pregnancy or lactation were excluded. Diagnosis was based on clinical symptoms, serum thyroxine, TRAb, thyroid ultrasound and orbital computed tomography. Using Ficoll-Paque density gradient centrifugation, PBMCs were isolated from 8.5 to 10 ml of fresh peripheral blood. Total RNA was extracted with Trizol reagent and quality-checked on an Agilent 2100 Bioanalyzer. Results the study describes overall, beyond this receptor: Most expanded thyroid clonotypes with a frequency above 0.001 also appeared in blood, which suggests that blood repertoires may reflect the immune response in the thyroid. In validation, the model predicted ophthalmopathy progression with about 70% sensitivity and 72.22% specificity; roughly 11 predicted patients were CT-confirmed with GO in a median of around 6 months. Sample size was not predetermined statistically, and investigators were not blinded to group allocation. Ophthalmopathy was separated from stable hyperthyroidism by the 13-signature model with roughly 90% sensitivity and 81% to 83% specificity in cross-validation and with 80%/75% in the test set.

The rearrangement joined TRBV6-1 to TRBJ1-1; TRBD1 could be the D gene, as 5 bases match. The sequenced sample consisted of peripheral blood. This TCR came from a woman aged 18-29 years with Graves' ophthalmopathy. Donor details come from another sample of the same person, matched by shared clones. This receptor has the CDR3 CASSEGTYSTEAFF. The sequence in DNA is TGTGCCAGCAGTGAAGGGACATACTCCACTGAAGCTTTCTTT.